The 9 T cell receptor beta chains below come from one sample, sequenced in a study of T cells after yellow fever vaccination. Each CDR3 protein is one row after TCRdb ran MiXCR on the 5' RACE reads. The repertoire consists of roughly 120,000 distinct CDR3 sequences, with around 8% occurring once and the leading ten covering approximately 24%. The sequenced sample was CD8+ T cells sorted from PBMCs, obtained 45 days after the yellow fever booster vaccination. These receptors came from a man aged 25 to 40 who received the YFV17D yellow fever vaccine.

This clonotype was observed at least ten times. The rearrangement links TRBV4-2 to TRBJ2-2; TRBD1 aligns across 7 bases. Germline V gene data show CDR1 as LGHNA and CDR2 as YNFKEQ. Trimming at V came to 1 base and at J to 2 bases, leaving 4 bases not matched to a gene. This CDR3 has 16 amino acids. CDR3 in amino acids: CASSQATGANTGELFF. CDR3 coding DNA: TGTGCCAGCAGCCAAGCCACAGGGGCCAACACCGGGGAGCTGTTTTTT.

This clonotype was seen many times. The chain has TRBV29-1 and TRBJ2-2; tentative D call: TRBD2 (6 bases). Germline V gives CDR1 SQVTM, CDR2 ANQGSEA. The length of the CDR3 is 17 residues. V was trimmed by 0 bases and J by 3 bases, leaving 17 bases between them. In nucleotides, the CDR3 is TGCAGCGTTGAAGATCGCCGGGGTAGCGGACACACCGGGGAGCTGTTTTTT. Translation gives CSVEDRRGSGHTGELFF.

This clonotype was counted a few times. DNA for the CDR3: TGTGCCAGTATGGAGGGGCCGCCGAACACTGAAGCTTTCTTT. It translates to CASMEGPPNTEAFF. The gene calls are TRBV19 and TRBJ1-1, with D possibly matching TRBD1 (5 bases). Trimming took 7 bases from V and 1 from J, leaving 13 bases between them. Germline V gene sequence: CDR1 LNHDA, CDR2 SQIVND (reference sequence). CDR3 length equals 14 residues.

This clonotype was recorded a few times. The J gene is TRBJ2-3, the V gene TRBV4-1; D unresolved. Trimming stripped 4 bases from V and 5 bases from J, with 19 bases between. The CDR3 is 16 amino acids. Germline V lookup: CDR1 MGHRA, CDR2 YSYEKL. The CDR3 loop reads CASSPQGKQSLDTQYF. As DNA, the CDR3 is TGCGCCAGCAGCCCCCAAGGGAAGCAATCTCTAGATACGCAGTATTTT.

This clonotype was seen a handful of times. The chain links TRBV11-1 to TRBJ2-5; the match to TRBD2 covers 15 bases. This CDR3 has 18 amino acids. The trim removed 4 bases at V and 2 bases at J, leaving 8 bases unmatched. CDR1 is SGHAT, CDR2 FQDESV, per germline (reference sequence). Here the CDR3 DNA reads TGTGCCAGCAGCTCCGGGACTAGCGGGAGGCAACAGCAAGAGACCCAGTACTTC. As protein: CASSSGTSGRQQQETQYF.

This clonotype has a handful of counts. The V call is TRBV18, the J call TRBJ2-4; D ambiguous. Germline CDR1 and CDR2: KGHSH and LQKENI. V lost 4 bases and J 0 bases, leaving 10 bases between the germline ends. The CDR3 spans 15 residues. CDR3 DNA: TGTGCCAGCTCACGGCCTGAAATAGCCAAAAACATTCAGTACTTC. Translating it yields CASSRPEIAKNIQYF.

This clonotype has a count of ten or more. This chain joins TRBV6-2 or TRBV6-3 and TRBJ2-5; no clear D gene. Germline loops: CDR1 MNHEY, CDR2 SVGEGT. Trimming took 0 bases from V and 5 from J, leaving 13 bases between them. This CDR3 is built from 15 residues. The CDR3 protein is CASSYSESPAETQYF. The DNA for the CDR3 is TGTGCCAGCAGTTACTCCGAATCTCCGGCCGAGACCCAGTACTTC.

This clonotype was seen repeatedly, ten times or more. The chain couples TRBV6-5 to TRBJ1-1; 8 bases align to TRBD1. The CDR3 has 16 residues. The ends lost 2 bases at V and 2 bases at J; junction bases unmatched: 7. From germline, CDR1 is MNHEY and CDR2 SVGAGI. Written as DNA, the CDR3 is TGTGCCAGCAGTTACCCCACCGACAGGGGTAACACTGAAGCTTTCTTT. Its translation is CASSYPTDRGNTEAFF.

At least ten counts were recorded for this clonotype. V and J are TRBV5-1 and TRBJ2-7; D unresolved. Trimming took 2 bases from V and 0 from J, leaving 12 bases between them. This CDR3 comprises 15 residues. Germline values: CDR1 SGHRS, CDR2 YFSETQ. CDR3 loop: CASSFVPMSSYEQYF. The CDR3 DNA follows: TGCGCCAGCAGCTTCGTCCCGATGAGCTCCTACGAGCAGTACTTC.